This TCR beta chain was sequenced during a study of T cells in Graves' hyperthyroidism and ophthalmopathy (dated by TCRdb to the late 2010s). Background for the entire study: Peripheral blood was collected at initial diagnosis, before any treatment. The roughly 94 discovery patients were randomly divided into training and test sets at a 7:3 ratio. Prospective prediction of ophthalmopathy was tested in an independent validation cohort consisting of fewer than 20 hyperthyroidism patients and around 16 patients who later progressed to ophthalmopathy. A discovery cohort of approximately 100 patients, 43 with Graves' ophthalmopathy and approximately 60 with stable Graves' hyperthyroidism, was used to find distinguishing TCR V-J signatures. After blood sampling, hyperthyroidism patients were treated with methimazole at a starting dose of 30 mg daily, and ophthalmopathy patients were treated with high-dose intravenous methylprednisolone. According to the paper, TCR Vbeta CDR3 sequencing was carried out on some 130 peripheral blood samples, which came from fewer than 50 ophthalmopathy, under 85 hyperthyroidism and about 17 progressor patients. In addition, the study compared T-cell repertoires in thyroid tissue and in blood from about 6 Graves' hyperthyroidism patients.

The TCR beta CDR3 regions were amplified from the RNA transcripts. For the first round of RT-PCR on the TCR CDR3, the HTBI primer set was used together with the Qiagen OneStep RT-PCR kit. Libraries were constructed in a second round of multiplex PCR, after which size selection and purification were carried out. Sequencing of the libraries was done on an Illumina HiSeq2000 using paired-end 100 bp reads. In the original analysis: SOAPnuke was used to process the raw data, removing reads that contained adapters or uncalled bases, had a mean Phred below 15, or lacked an exact match to the constant primer or identifier. High-quality paired reads were merged using COPE v1.2.5, and each unique nucleotide sequence was defined as a clonotype. Clonotypes were aligned to IMGT TRBV, TRBD and TRBJ reference segments using MiTCR v1.1. The analysis was restricted to V-J combinations with a frequency above 0.0001, which together covered about 99% of the repertoires. The TCS score was defined as the ratio of F50 (clonal expansion) to E x V (chaos), calculated using BLOSUM62-based TCRdist between CDR3 peptides within each V-J. Welch's t-statistics and random forest reduced roughly 530 V-J features to 13, which were used in a naive Bayes classifier (R e1071). TCRdb reanalyzed the raw reads on its own, using fastp at Q25 for trimming and MiXCR for clone calling, and kept in-frame beta chains. All rows with the same CDR3 protein become a single entry with the most common DNA and genes. The V and J calls were determined by TCRdb, not by the authors. The sample table lists approximately 410,000 distinct CDR3 sequences, around 15% of them with a count of one. The ten largest clones add up to less than 6.5% of the sample.

Many counts were recorded for this clonotype. Its antigen has not been determined. No base quality information exists; no much larger clone differs at one position. Graves' hyperthyroidism was defined as stable when no progression to ophthalmopathy occurred over 18 months of follow-up. Hyperthyroidism patients were aged 18 to 65 years and newly diagnosed, with disease duration of less than 2 months. The study excluded patients with uncontrolled infections, other autoimmune diseases, pregnancy or lactation. Clinical symptoms, serum thyroxine and TRAb, thyroid ultrasound, and orbital computed tomography formed the basis for the diagnoses. Ficoll-Paque density gradient centrifugation was used to isolate PBMCs from about 9.4 ml of fresh peripheral blood. Trizol reagent was used to extract total RNA, and RNA quality was then checked on an Agilent 2100 Bioanalyzer. The germline V gene encodes CDR1 DFQATT and CDR2 SNEGSKA (reference sequence). The CDR3 covers 12 residues, taking in both the cysteine and the phenylalanine. This entry keeps only the CDR3 DNA: 36 bases, framed from base 1. V is shortened by 3 bases, J by 4 bases, and the region joining them spans 10 bases.

Broader findings and caveats from the paper: During validation, the model predicted progression to ophthalmopathy a median of about 6.3 months ahead of onset, with around 71% sensitivity and 72% to 80% specificity. Most expanded thyroid clonotypes (frequency above 0.001) were also detected in blood, a finding suggesting that blood repertoires may reflect thyroid immune responses. A 13 V-J signature model separated ophthalmopathy from stable hyperthyroidism, with about 88% sensitivity and about 81% specificity in cross-validation and 80%/75% in testing. No statistical method was used to fix the sample size in advance, and group allocation was not hidden from the investigators.

The source is a woman under 30 with Graves' hyperthyroidism. The V and J segments used are TRBV20-1 and TRBJ2-7; tentative D gene TRBD2, with 6 bases matching. Sequenced material: blood. The base sequence is TGCAGTGCTAGCGGGAGCGCTTACGAGCAGTACTTC. Its product reads: CSASGSAYEQYF.